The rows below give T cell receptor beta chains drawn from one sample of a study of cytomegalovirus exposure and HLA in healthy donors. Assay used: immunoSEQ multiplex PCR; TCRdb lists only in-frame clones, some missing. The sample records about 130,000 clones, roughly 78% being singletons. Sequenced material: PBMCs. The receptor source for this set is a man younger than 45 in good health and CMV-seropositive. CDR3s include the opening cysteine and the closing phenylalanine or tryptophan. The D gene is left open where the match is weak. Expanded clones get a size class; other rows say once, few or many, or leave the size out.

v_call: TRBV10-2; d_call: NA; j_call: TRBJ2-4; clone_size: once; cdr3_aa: CASGGLAKNIQYF; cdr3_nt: TGCGCCAGCGGGGGGTTAGCCAAAAACATTCAGTACTTC
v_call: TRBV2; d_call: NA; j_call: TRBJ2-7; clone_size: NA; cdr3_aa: CASSLPTYSGSYEQYF; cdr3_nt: TGTGCCAGCAGTCTTCCTACTTATAGCGGTTCCTACGAGCAGTACTTC
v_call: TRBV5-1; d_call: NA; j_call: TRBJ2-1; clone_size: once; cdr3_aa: CASSRQSILINEQFF; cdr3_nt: TGCGCCAGCAGCCGACAGTCCATCCTGATCAATGAGCAGTTCTTC
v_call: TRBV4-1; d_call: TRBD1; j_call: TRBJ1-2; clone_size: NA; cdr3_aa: CASSQRQGGDYGYTF; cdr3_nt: TGCGCCAGCAGCCAACGACAGGGGGGGGACTATGGCTACACCTTC
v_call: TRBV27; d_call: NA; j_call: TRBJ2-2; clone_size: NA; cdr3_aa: CASSFRGYTGELFF; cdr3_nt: TGTGCCAGCAGTTTTCGGGGGTATACCGGGGAGCTGTTTTTT
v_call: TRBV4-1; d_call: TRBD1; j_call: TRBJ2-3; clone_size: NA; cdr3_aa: CASSRSTGTGVRTDTQYF; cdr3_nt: TGCGCCAGCAGCCGTTCTACCGGGACAGGGGTAAGAACAGATACGCAGTATTTT
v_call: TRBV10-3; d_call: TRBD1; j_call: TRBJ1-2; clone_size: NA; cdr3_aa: CASRQGNYGYTF; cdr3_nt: TGTGCCAGCCGACAGGGTAACTATGGCTACACCTTC
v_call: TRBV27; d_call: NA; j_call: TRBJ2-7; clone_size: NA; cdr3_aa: CAVRTGTFYEQYF; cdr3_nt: TGTGCCGTCCGTACCGGGACATTCTACGAGCAGTACTTC
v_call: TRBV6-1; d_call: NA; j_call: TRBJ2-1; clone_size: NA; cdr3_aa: CASSEVYGGGEQFF; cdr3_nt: TGTGCCAGCAGTGAAGTGTACGGGGGTGGTGAGCAGTTCTTC
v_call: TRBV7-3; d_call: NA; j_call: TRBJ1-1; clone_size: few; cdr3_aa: CASKFGPGTEAFF; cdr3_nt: TGTGCCAGCAAATTCGGCCCGGGCACTGAAGCTTTCTTT
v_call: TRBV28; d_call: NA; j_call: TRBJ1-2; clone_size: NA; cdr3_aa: CASRSRAATPTNYGYTF; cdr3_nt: TGTGCCAGCAGGAGCAGGGCAGCAACCCCTACTAACTATGGCTACACCTTC
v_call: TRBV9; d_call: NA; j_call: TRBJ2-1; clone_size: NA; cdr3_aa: CASSVVVSYNEQFF; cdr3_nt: TGTGCCAGCAGCGTAGTAGTTTCCTACAATGAGCAGTTCTTC
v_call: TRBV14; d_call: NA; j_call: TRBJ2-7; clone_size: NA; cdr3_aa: CASSPGGYEQYF; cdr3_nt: TGTGCCAGCAGCCCAGGCGGGTACGAGCAGTACTTC
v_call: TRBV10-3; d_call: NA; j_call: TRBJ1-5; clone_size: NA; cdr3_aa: CAIRNDGLNQPQHF; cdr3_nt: TGTGCCATCCGGAACGACGGACTGAATCAGCCCCAGCATTTT
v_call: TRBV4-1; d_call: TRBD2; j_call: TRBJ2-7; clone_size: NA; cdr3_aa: CASSPRSGGPYEQYF; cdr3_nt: TGCGCCAGCAGCCCCAGGAGCGGGGGGCCCTACGAGCAGTACTTC
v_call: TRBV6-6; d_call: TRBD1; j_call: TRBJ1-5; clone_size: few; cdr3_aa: CASSYLTGAGQPQHF; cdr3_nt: TGTGCCAGCAGTTACCTTACAGGGGCGGGTCAGCCCCAGCATTTT
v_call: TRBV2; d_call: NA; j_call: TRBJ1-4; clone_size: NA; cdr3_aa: CASSTYREQATNEKLFF; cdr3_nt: TGTGCCAGCAGCACATACAGGGAACAGGCAACTAATGAAAAACTGTTTTTT
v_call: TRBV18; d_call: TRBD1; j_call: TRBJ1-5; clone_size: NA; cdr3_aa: CASSRGQGNNQPQHF; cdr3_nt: TGTGCCAGCTCTCGGGGACAGGGTAATAATCAGCCCCAGCATTTT
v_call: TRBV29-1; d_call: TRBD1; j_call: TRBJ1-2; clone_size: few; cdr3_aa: CSVELQGNYGYTF; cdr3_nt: TGCAGCGTTGAATTACAGGGGAATTATGGCTACACCTTC
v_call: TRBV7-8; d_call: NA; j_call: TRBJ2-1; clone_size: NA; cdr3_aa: CASSFTGLEQFF; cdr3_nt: TGTGCCAGCAGCTTTACAGGGCTTGAGCAGTTCTTC